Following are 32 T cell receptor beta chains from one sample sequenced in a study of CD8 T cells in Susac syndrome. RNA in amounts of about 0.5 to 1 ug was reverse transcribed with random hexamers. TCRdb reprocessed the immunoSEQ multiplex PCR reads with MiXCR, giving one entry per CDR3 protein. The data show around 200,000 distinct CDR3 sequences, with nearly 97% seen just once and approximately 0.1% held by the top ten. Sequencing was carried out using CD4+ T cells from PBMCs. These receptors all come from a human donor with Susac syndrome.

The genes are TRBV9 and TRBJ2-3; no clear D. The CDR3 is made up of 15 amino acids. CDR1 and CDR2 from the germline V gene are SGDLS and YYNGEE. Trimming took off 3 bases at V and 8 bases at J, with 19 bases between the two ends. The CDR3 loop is CASSEGSAFSGTQYF. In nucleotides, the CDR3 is TGTGCCAGCAGCGAGGGATCTGCCTTTTCGGGTACGCAGTATTTT.

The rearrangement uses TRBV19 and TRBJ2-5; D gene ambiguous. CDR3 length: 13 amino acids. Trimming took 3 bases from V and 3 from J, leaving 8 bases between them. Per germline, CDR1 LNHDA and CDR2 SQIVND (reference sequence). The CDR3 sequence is CASSMVGKETQYF. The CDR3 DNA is TGTGCCAGTAGTATGGTGGGGAAAGAGACCCAGTACTTC.

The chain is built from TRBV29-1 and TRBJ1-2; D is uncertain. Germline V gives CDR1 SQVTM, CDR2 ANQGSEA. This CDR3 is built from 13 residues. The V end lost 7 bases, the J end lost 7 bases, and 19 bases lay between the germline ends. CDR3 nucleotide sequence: TGCAGCGCGGCGGCGGGGAGTGGAGGTGGCTACACCTTC. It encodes CSAAAGSGGGYTF.

Here the CDR3 reads CASSWTEGRYTF. CDR3 in DNA: TGTGCCAGCAGTTGGACAGAAGGTCGCTACACCTTC. This chain joins TRBV12-3 or TRBV12-4 and TRBJ1-2; a weak D match, TRBD1 (6 bases). There are 12 residues in the CDR3. V lost 4 bases to trimming and J lost 9 bases, with 12 bases between them.

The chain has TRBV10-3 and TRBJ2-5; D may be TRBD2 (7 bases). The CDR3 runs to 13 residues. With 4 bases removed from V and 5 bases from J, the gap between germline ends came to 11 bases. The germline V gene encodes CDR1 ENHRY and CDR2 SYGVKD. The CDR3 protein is CAISAGGPETQYF. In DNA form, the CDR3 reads TGTGCCATCAGTGCCGGGGGGCCCGAGACCCAGTACTTC.

CDR3 sequence (DNA): TGTGCCAGCAGCGTAAGATCTGGGCCCAGCTATGGCTACACCTTC. Amino acid sequence: CASSVRSGPSYGYTF. This sequence joins TRBV7-8 and TRBJ1-2; D not certain. In germline, CDR1 is SGHVS, CDR2 FQNEAQ. This CDR3 has 15 residues. The germline V and J ends were trimmed by 5 bases and 4 bases, with 17 bases remaining between them.

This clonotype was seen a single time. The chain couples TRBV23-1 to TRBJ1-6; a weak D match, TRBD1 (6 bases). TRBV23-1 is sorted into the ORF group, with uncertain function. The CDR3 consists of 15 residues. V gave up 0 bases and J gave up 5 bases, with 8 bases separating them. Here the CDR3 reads CASSQSGANNSPLHF. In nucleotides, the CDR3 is TGCGCCAGCAGTCAATCGGGGGCGAATAATTCACCCCTCCACTTT.

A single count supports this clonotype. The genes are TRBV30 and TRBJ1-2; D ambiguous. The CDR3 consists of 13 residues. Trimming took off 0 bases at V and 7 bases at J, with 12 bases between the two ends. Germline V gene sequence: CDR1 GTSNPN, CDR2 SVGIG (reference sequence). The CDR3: CAWSVAGQGGYTF. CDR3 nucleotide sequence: TGTGCCTGGAGTGTAGCGGGTCAAGGTGGCTACACCTTC.

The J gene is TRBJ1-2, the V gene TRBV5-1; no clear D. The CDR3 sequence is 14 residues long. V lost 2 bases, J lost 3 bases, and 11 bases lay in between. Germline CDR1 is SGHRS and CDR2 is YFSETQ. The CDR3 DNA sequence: TGCGCCAGCAGCTTAGAGGGTCACGACTATGGCTACACCTTC. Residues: CASSLEGHDYGYTF.

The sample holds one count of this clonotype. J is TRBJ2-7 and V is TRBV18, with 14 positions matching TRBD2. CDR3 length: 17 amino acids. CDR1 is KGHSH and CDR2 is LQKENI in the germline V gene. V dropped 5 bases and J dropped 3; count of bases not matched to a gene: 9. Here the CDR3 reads CASSSGTGTSGGYEQYF. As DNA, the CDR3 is TGTGCCAGCTCATCCGGGACAGGGACTAGCGGGGGCTACGAGCAGTACTTC.

The CDR3, as DNA: TGTGCCAGTAGTATAAGGCAGGCCAGCTCCTACGAGCAGTACTTC. Translating gives CASSIRQASSYEQYF. V gene TRBV19 combines with J gene TRBJ2-7; D not resolved. Germline V gene data show CDR1 as LNHDA and CDR2 as SQIVND (reference sequence). CDR3 length: 15 amino acids. Trimming shortened V by 2 bases and J by 0 bases, and 11 bases separated the two germline ends.

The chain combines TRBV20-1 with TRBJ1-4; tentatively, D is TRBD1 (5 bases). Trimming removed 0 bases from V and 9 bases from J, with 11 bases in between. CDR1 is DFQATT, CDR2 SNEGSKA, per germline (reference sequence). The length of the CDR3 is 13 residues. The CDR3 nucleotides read TGCAGTGCTAGAGATCGGGGCCAGCAAAAACTGTTTTTT. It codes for CSARDRGQQKLFF.

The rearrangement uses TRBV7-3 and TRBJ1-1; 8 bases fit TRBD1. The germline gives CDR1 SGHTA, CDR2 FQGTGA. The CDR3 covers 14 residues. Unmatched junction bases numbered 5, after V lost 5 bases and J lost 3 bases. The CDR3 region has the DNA TGTGCCAGCAGCCTACAGGGGGGAGACACTGAAGCTTTCTTT. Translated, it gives CASSLQGGDTEAFF.

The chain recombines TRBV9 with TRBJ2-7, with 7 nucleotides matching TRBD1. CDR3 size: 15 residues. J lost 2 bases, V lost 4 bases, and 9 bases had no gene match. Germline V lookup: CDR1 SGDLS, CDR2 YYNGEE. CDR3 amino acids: CASSPEGATTYEQYF. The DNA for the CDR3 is TGTGCCAGCAGCCCAGAGGGGGCCACAACCTACGAGCAGTACTTC.

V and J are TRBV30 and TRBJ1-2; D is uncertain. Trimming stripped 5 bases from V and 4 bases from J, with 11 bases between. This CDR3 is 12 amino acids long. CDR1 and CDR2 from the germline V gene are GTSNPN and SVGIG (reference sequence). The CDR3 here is CAWGLGSYGYTF. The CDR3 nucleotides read TGTGCCTGGGGCTTGGGGTCCTATGGCTACACCTTC.

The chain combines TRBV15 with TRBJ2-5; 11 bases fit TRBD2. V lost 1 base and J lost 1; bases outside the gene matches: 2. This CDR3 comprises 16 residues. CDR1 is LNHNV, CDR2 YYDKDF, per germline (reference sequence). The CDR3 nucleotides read TGTGCCACCAGCAGAGGACTAGCGGGGTCCCAAGAGACCCAGTACTTC. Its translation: CATSRGLAGSQETQYF.

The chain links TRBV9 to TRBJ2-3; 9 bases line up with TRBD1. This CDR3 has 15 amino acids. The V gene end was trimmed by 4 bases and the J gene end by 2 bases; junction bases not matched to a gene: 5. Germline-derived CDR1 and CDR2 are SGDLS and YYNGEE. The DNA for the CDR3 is TGTGCCAGCAGCACCCGACAGGGGGTCACAGATACGCAGTATTTT. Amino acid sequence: CASSTRQGVTDTQYF.

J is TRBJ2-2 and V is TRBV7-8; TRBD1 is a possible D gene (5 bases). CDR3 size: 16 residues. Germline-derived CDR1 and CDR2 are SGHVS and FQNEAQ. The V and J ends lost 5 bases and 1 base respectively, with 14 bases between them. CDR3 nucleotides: TGTGCCAGCAGCCCAGGACATCCCTGGAACACCGGGGAGCTGTTTTTT. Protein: CASSPGHPWNTGELFF.

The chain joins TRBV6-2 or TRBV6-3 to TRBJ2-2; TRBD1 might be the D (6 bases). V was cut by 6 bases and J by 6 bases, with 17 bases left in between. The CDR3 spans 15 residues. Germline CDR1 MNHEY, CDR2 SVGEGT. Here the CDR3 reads CASRPTGTSAGELFF. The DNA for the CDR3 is TGTGCCAGCAGGCCTACTGGGACATCGGCCGGGGAGCTGTTTTTT.

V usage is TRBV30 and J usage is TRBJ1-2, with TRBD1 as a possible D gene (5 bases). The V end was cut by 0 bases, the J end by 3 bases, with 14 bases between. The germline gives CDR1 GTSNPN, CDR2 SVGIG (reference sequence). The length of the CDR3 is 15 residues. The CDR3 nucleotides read TGTGCCTGGAGTGTAAGGACACGAAGATACTATGGCTACACCTTC. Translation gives CAWSVRTRRYYGYTF.

The CDR3 protein is CSAWDSPSGGYTF. DNA for the CDR3: TGCAGTGCTTGGGACAGCCCGTCCGGTGGCTACACCTTC. The rearrangement joins TRBV20-1 to TRBJ1-2, with 7 bases that match TRBD1. The CDR3 spans 13 residues. CDR1 is DFQATT, CDR2 SNEGSKA, per germline (reference sequence). The V gene end was trimmed by 5 bases and the J gene end by 7 bases; junction bases not matched to a gene: 10.

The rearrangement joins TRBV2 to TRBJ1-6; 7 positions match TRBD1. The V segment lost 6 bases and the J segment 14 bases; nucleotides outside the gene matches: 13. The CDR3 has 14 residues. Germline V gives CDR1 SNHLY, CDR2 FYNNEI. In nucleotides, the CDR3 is TGTGCCAGCAGGGCCGGGACAGCCAGCCGGGCCCTCCACTTT. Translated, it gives CASRAGTASRALHF.

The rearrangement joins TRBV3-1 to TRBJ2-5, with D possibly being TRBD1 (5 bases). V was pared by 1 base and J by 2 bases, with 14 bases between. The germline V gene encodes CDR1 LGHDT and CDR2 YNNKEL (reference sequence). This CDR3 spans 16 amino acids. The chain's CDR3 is CASSQAAIAGQETQYF. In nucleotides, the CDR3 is TGTGCCAGCAGCCAAGCCGCGATCGCAGGGCAAGAGACCCAGTACTTC.

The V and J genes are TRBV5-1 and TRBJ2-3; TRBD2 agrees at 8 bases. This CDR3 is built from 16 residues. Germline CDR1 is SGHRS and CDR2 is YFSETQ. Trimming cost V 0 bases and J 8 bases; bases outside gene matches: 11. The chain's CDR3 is CASSLDMGGGPVTQYF. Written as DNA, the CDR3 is TGCGCCAGCAGCTTGGATATGGGCGGGGGGCCCGTTACGCAGTATTTT.

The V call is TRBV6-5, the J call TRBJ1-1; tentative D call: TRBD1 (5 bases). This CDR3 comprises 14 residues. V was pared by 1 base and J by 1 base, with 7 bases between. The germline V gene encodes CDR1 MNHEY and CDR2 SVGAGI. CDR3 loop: CASSYWGENTEAFF. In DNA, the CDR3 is TGTGCCAGCAGTTACTGGGGGGAGAACACTGAAGCTTTCTTT.

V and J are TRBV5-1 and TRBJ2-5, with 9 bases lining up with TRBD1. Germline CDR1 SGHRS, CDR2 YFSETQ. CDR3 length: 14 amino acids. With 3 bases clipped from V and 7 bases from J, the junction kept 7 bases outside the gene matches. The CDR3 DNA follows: TGCGCCAGCAGCTCCCGGGACAGGGATGCGACCCAGTACTTC. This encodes CASSSRDRDATQYF.

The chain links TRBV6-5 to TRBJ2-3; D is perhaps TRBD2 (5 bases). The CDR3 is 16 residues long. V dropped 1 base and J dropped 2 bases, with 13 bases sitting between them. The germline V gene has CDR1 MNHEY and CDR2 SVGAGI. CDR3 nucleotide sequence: TGTGCCAGCAGTTACTTCGGGCCCGGGAACACAGATACGCAGTATTTT. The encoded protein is CASSYFGPGNTDTQYF.

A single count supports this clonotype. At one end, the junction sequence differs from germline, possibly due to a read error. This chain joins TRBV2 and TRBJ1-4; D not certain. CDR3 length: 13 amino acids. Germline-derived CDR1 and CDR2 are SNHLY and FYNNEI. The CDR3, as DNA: TGTGCCAGCAGCGAAGTAACTAATGAAAAACTGTTTTTT. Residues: CASSEVTNEKLFF.

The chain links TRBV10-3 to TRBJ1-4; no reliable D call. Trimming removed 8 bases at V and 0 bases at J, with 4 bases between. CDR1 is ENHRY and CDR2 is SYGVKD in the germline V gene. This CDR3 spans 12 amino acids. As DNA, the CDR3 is TGTGCCATCCGAGCAACTAATGAAAAACTGTTTTTT. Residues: CAIRATNEKLFF.

The DNA of the CDR3 is TGTGCCAGCAGCGAGGGGAGGGGGTATGCCTACAATGAGCAGTTCTTC. This encodes CASSEGRGYAYNEQFF. The chain has TRBV9 and TRBJ2-1; the D gene is possibly TRBD2 (7 bases). The CDR3 runs 16 residues. Germline-derived CDR1 and CDR2 are SGDLS and YYNGEE. Trimming removed 3 bases at V and 2 bases at J, with 15 bases between.

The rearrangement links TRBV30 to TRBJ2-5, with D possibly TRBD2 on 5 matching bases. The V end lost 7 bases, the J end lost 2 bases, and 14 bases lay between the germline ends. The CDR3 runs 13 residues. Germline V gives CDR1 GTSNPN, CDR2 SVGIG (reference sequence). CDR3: CAYQTTRQETQYF. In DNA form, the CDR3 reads TGTGCCTACCAGACTACCCGTCAAGAGACCCAGTACTTC.

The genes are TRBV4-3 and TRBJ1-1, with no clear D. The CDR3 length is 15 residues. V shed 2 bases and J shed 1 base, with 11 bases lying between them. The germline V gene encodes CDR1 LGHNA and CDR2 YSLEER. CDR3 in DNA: TGCGCCAGCAGCCAATTTTCGGCAGGGAACACTGAAGCTTTCTTT. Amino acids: CASSQFSAGNTEAFF.